The 32 T cell receptor beta chains presented below share a single source sample, sequenced in a study of cytomegalovirus exposure and HLA in healthy donors. A multiplex PCR was run with 60 Vbeta primers and 13 Jbeta primers. Only in-frame clones appear in the TCRdb table, and some are missing; sequencing was by immunoSEQ multiplex PCR. This table has roughly 180,000 clones, more than 65% appearing once. The specimen was PBMCs. All receptors come from a girl aged 5-17 years in good health and CMV-seropositive.

The rearrangement links TRBV2 to TRBJ1-2; D gene uncertain. The germline V gene has CDR1 SNHLY and CDR2 FYNNEI. This CDR3 spans 14 amino acids. Trimming cost V 4 bases and J 3 bases, with 12 bases left between them. Here the CDR3 DNA reads TGTGCCAGCAGTGTTGAGTTCGGGGACTATGGCTACACCTTC. It encodes CASSVEFGDYGYTF.

The rearrangement links TRBV10-3 to TRBJ1-4; D is perhaps TRBD1 (5 bases). The CDR3 totals 13 residues. Germline values: CDR1 ENHRY, CDR2 SYGVKD. The V end was cut by 11 bases, the J end by 5 bases, with 15 bases between. The DNA of the CDR3 is TGTGCCGCCGGGTCGGGGGTAAATGAAAAACTGTTTTTT. It codes for CAAGSGVNEKLFF.

This chain connects TRBV4-1 to TRBJ1-4; 8 nucleotides line up with TRBD1. CDR3 length: 16 amino acids. The V gene's germline CDR1 is MGHRA and CDR2 YSYEKL. The V segment lost 4 bases and the J segment 0 bases; nucleotides outside the gene matches: 4. The CDR3 DNA sequence: TGCGCCAGCAGCCCAAAGACAGGGGCAACTAATGAAAAACTGTTTTTT. Translation gives CASSPKTGATNEKLFF.

The sample holds a few counts of this clone. J is TRBJ1-1 and V is TRBV6-5, with D hard to call. The CDR3 length is 15 residues. In germline, CDR1 is MNHEY, CDR2 SVGAGI. Trimming left V 0 bases short and J 3 bases short, with 11 bases between. CDR3: CASSYSRRSDTEAFF. CDR3 sequence (DNA): TGTGCCAGCAGTTACTCGAGAAGGAGCGACACTGAAGCTTTCTTT.

The chain joins TRBV10-1 to TRBJ2-3, with D perhaps TRBD2 (6 bases). This CDR3 is built from 17 residues. Between the trimmed V and J ends, which lost 0 bases and 0 bases, there was a span of 13 bases. Germline-derived CDR1 and CDR2 are WNHNN and SYGVQD (reference sequence). CDR3 sequence: CASSESWSGLSTDTQYF. For the CDR3, the DNA is TGCGCCAGCAGTGAGTCGTGGAGCGGGCTTAGCACAGATACGCAGTATTTT.

The gene calls are TRBV11-2 and TRBJ2-7; the D is unclear. CDR1 and CDR2 from the germline V gene are SGHAT and FQNNGV. This CDR3 has 11 amino acids. Trimming removed 4 bases from V and 7 bases from J, with 8 bases in between. The CDR3 region is CASSSLREQYF. The CDR3 DNA reads as TGTGCCAGCAGCTCCCTACGGGAGCAGTACTTC.

The chain joins TRBV6-1 to TRBJ2-3; 11 bases line up with TRBD2. Germline V lookup: CDR1 MNHNS, CDR2 SASEGT. CDR3 length equals 17 residues. The trim removed 4 bases at V and 5 bases at J, leaving 11 bases unmatched. The DNA of the CDR3 is TGTGCCAGCAGTGGTGGTAGCGGGGGGGTCTTAAGAGATACGCAGTATTTT. Its translation is CASSGGSGGVLRDTQYF.

Only a few counts were recorded for this clone. The rearrangement links TRBV5-6 to TRBJ1-1; D is uncertain. Deletions cut 2 bases from V and 4 bases from J, with 9 bases between. This CDR3 is built from 13 residues. Germline CDR1 reads SGHDT; CDR2 reads YYEEEE. The CDR3 DNA is TGTGCCAGCAGCTTAGGAGGGATCACTGAAGCTTTCTTT. Translated: CASSLGGITEAFF.

This chain connects TRBV30 to TRBJ2-5, with D perhaps TRBD1 (5 bases). The CDR3 extends over 13 amino acids. The germline CDR1 and CDR2 sequences are GTSNPN and SVGIG (reference sequence). Trimming pared 3 bases from V and 0 bases from J, leaving 8 bases between. CDR3 DNA: TGTGCCTGGAGCCTGGGGCACCAAGAGACCCAGTACTTC. This codes for CAWSLGHQETQYF.

The CDR3 DNA is TGTGCCAGCAGTCCCCCAGCGGGCGATGAGCAGTTCTTC. Amino acid sequence: CASSPPAGDEQFF. This sequence joins TRBV2 and TRBJ2-1; possibly TRBD2 for D (6 bases). The CDR3 has 13 amino acids. V was pared by 5 bases and J by 8 bases, with 13 bases between. From germline, CDR1 is SNHLY and CDR2 FYNNEI.

The rearrangement uses TRBV7-6 and TRBJ2-1, with TRBD2 matching over 10 bases. The CDR3 sequence is 15 residues long. Losses at the gene ends were 1 base for V and 5 bases for J; bases not matched to a gene: 2. Germline CDR1 reads SGHVS; CDR2 reads FNYEAQ. CDR3 sequence (DNA): TGTGCCAGCAGCTTAGAGCTAGCGGGGGACAATGAGCAGTTCTTC. Translating it yields CASSLELAGDNEQFF.

The rearrangement uses TRBV5-8 and TRBJ1-3; D gene uncertain. Germline-derived CDR1 and CDR2 are SGHTS and YDEGEE. Trimming took 7 bases from V and 0 from J, leaving 11 bases between them. The CDR3 totals 14 residues. The CDR3 DNA follows: TGTGCCAGCGGTCAACTTAGCTCTGGAAACACCATATATTTT. Translation: CASGQLSSGNTIYF.

The J gene is TRBJ2-3, the V gene TRBV5-1; TRBD2 matches at 11 bases. Germline V gene data show CDR1 as SGHRS and CDR2 as YFSETQ. J gave up 2 bases and V 4 bases, and 9 bases lay outside the gene matches. The CDR3 contains 17 residues. This chain's CDR3 is CASSPTTSGGVTDTQYF. In DNA, the CDR3 is TGCGCCAGCAGCCCCACCACTAGCGGGGGAGTCACAGATACGCAGTATTTT.

The V and J genes are TRBV19 and TRBJ2-2, with TRBD1 matching over 8 bases. CDR1 and CDR2 (germline): LNHDA, SQIVND (reference sequence). V lost 9 bases, J lost 7 bases, and 7 bases stayed unmatched. The CDR3 extends over 13 amino acids. The CDR3 here is CASHQGAGGELFF. As DNA, the CDR3 is TGTGCCAGCCATCAGGGGGCGGGCGGGGAGCTGTTTTTT.

V is TRBV5-1 and J is TRBJ2-5, with D possibly being TRBD2 (6 bases). CDR1 is SGHRS and CDR2 is YFSETQ in the germline V gene. This CDR3 region has 14 residues. Trimming removed 4 bases from V and 5 bases from J, with 15 bases in between. The CDR3 DNA reads TGCGCCAGCAGCGCCGCGGGGACGGGGGAGACCCAGTACTTC. Protein: CASSAAGTGETQYF. Supplemented by reference TRBV5-1 and TRBJ2-5, the full variable domain reads KAGVTQTPRYLIKTRGQQVTLSCSPISGHRSVSWYQQTPGQGLQFLFEYFSETQRNKGNFPGRFSGRQFSNSRSEMNVSTLELGDSALYLCASSAAGTGETQYFGPGTRLLVL.

The rearrangement uses TRBV11-3 and TRBJ2-1, with 14 bases matching TRBD2. Germline lookup yields CDR1 SGHNT and CDR2 YENEEA. This CDR3 is built from 16 residues. The V and J ends lost 5 bases and 10 bases, in that order; junction bases with no gene match: 10. The CDR3 sequence: CASSNSGTSGGEEQFF. The CDR3 coding sequence is TGTGCCAGCAGCAATTCCGGGACTAGCGGGGGAGAAGAGCAGTTCTTC.

The gene calls are TRBV5-6 and TRBJ2-3; 9 bases line up with TRBD2. V lost 4 bases, J lost 3 bases, and 15 bases stayed unmatched. The CDR3 spans 18 residues. From germline, CDR1 is SGHDT and CDR2 YYEEEE. The CDR3 DNA follows: TGTGCCAGCAGCCCGCGGGCGGGGGGGCCCCCCAGGACAGATACGCAGTATTTT. Translating it yields CASSPRAGGPPRTDTQYF.

V gene TRBV6-5 combines with J gene TRBJ2-2; D uncertain. Germline V gene data show CDR1 as MNHEY and CDR2 as SVGAGI. Deletions cut 6 bases from V and 6 bases from J, with 14 bases between. The CDR3 consists of 14 residues. The DNA for the CDR3 is TGTGCCAGCAGCCCCCTCCGGGTTGCCGGGGAGCTGTTTTTT. It codes for CASSPLRVAGELFF.

The rearrangement links TRBV4-3 to TRBJ2-1; D is unclear. The CDR3 is 17 amino acids. The V gene's germline CDR1 is LGHNA and CDR2 YSLEER. V lost 0 bases to trimming and J lost 3 bases, with 15 bases between them. Written as DNA, the CDR3 is TGCGCCAGCAGCCAAGATCGCGGTCGTCTGGGCTACAATGAGCAGTTCTTC. Translation gives CASSQDRGRLGYNEQFF.

This chain connects TRBV30 to TRBJ1-4, with 7 nucleotides matching TRBD1. The ends lost 1 base at V and 8 bases at J; junction bases unmatched: 7. Germline CDR1 and CDR2: GTSNPN and SVGIG (reference sequence). The CDR3 is 14 amino acids. CDR3 nucleotides: TGTGCCTGGAGTGCGACAGGGTTAGGAGAAAAACTGTTTTTT. It translates to CAWSATGLGEKLFF.

This clone appeared a few times. The sample carries other DNA sequences with the same CDR3. This chain uses TRBV6-5 with TRBJ1-1; 7 positions agree with TRBD1. The CDR3 covers 12 residues. Per germline, CDR1 MNHEY and CDR2 SVGAGI. V was pared by 2 bases and J by 7 bases, with 1 base of the junction left unmatched. CDR3 DNA sequence: TGTGCCAGCAGTTACCGGACAGGTGAAGCTTTCTTT. It yields the protein CASSYRTGEAFF.

This clone showed up just a few times. This chain joins TRBV7-9 and TRBJ2-7; 13 positions agree with TRBD2. The ends lost 5 bases at V and 5 bases at J; junction bases unmatched: 12. Looked up from germline, CDR1 is SEHNR and CDR2 is FQNEAQ (reference sequence). The CDR3 totals 17 residues. The CDR3 DNA follows: TGTGCCAGCAGCACAACAATTACTAGCGGGGGGGCCCACGAGCAGTACTTC. Residues: CASSTTITSGGAHEQYF. Full variable domain (rest looked up from reference TRBV7-9 and TRBJ2-7): DTGVSQNPRHKITKRGQNVTFRCDPISEHNRLYWYRQTLGQGPEFLTYFQNEAQLEKSRLLSDRFSAERPKGSFSTLEIQRTEQGDSAMYLCASSTTITSGGAHEQYFGPGTRLTVT.

The CDR3 sequence is CASSGNRVDTEAFF. The CDR3, as DNA: TGTGCCAGCAGCGGTAACAGGGTTGACACTGAAGCTTTCTTT. V is TRBV5-4 and J is TRBJ1-1; D possibly corresponds to TRBD1 (6 bases). This CDR3 region has 14 residues. Germline-derived CDR1 and CDR2 are SGHNT and YYREEE (reference sequence). V gave up 4 bases and J gave up 3 bases, with 13 bases separating them.

The chain uses TRBV12-5 and TRBJ2-7, with 7 bases lining up with TRBD1. Germline V CDR1 and CDR2: LGHNT, FRNRAP. This CDR3 is built from 14 residues. Trimming cost V 5 bases and J 4 bases; bases outside gene matches: 8. The CDR3 protein is CASGPPGQQYEQYF. The DNA for the CDR3 is TGTGCTAGTGGTCCCCCGGGACAGCAATACGAGCAGTACTTC.

V is TRBV30 and J is TRBJ1-2; 7 bases are a match to TRBD1. V was pared by 0 bases and J by 9 bases, with 4 bases of the junction left unmatched. Germline V CDR1 and CDR2: GTSNPN, SVGIG (reference sequence). The CDR3 runs 12 residues. In nucleotides, the CDR3 is TGTGCCTGGAGTGTAAAGACAGGGAGCTACACCTTC. Its translation is CAWSVKTGSYTF.

The gene calls are TRBV7-8 and TRBJ2-5, with 12 positions matching TRBD2. Germline CDR1 and CDR2: SGHVS and FQNEAQ. Trimming removed 1 base from V and 2 bases from J; junction bases left unmatched: 11. CDR3 length: 19 residues. In DNA, the CDR3 is TGTGCCAGCAGCTTAGTCCTAGCGGGGGGGCCGAGGGCTCAAGAGACCCAGTACTTC. Its protein product is CASSLVLAGGPRAQETQYF.

The chain uses TRBV18 and TRBJ1-3, with D maybe TRBD1 (6 bases). V was clipped by 2 bases and J by 4 bases, with 12 bases between them. This CDR3 has 15 amino acids. The germline V gene encodes CDR1 KGHSH and CDR2 LQKENI. The CDR3 here is CASSPTGTGGNTIYF. CDR3 DNA: TGTGCCAGCTCACCAACTGGAACAGGGGGAAACACCATATATTTT.

The chain employs TRBV5-1 and TRBJ1-4, with 8 positions matching TRBD1. CDR3 length: 16 amino acids. The germline CDR1 and CDR2 sequences are SGHRS and YFSETQ. V lost 0 bases to trimming and J lost 8 bases; unmatched junction nucleotides: 9. CDR3 region: CASSLAFGQGLEKLFF. The CDR3 DNA reads TGCGCCAGCAGCTTGGCGTTTGGACAGGGACTGGAAAAACTGTTTTTT.

This clone came up once. The chain joins TRBV5-4 to TRBJ2-7; D gene ambiguous. The CDR3 length is 15 residues. CDR1 is SGHNT and CDR2 is YYREEE in the germline V gene (reference sequence). Trimming took off 0 bases at V and 0 bases at J, with 10 bases between the two ends. CDR3 sequence (DNA): TGTGCCAGCAGCTTGGGACAAGTAAGCTCCTACGAGCAGTACTTC. It yields the protein CASSLGQVSSYEQYF.

The V call is TRBV5-5, the J call TRBJ1-5, with D tentatively TRBD1 (5 bases). Trimming removed 4 bases from V and 3 bases from J, with 11 bases in between. Germline-derived CDR1 and CDR2 are SGHKS and YYEKEE (reference sequence). This CDR3 comprises 14 residues. CDR3 sequence (DNA): TGTGCCAGCAGCCGGGGGGTTCCCAATCAGCCCCAGCATTTT. Translating gives CASSRGVPNQPQHF.

V gene TRBV7-2 combines with J gene TRBJ2-3; D is unresolved. The CDR3 contains 14 residues. Between the trimmed V and J ends, which lost 5 bases and 2 bases, there was a span of 11 bases. Germline-derived CDR1 and CDR2 are SGHTA and FQGNSA. CDR3 sequence: CASSLETYTDTQYF. As DNA, the CDR3 is TGTGCCAGCAGCCTAGAAACTTACACAGATACGCAGTATTTT.

This chain joins TRBV9 and TRBJ1-5; TRBD1 might be the D (5 bases). V shed 4 bases and J shed 6 bases, with 14 bases lying between them. The CDR3 has 14 amino acids. In germline, CDR1 is SGDLS, CDR2 YYNGEE. The CDR3 DNA sequence: TGTGCCAGCAGCCCGACAGCGGGGGGTCAGCCCCAGCATTTT. It specifies CASSPTAGGQPQHF.